One sample yielded the 6 T cell receptor beta chains listed below, sequenced in a study of blood T cell repertoires in COVID-19. Data came from immunoSEQ multiplex PCR; TCRdb stores just in-frame clones and leaves some out. Of about 310,000 clones in the sample, about nine tenths were seen once. Sequencing was performed on PBMCs or T cells enriched from blood (not recorded which). The receptors stem from a woman between 25 and 40 years old who had recovered from COVID-19.

A single count supports this clone. V is TRBV6-5 and J is TRBJ1-1; the D is unclear. CDR1 MNHEY and CDR2 SVGAGI come from the germline V gene. The CDR3 spans 13 residues. Trimming removed 5 bases from V and 1 base from J, with 8 bases in between. For the CDR3, the DNA is TGTGCCAGCAGTCCTCCAGGGAACACTGAAGCTTTCTTT. Encoded protein: CASSPPGNTEAFF.

This chain joins TRBV29-1 and TRBJ1-1; D uncertain. The CDR3 is 14 residues long. The ends were cut back, 6 bases at V and 5 bases at J, with 19 bases in the middle. In germline, CDR1 is SQVTM, CDR2 ANQGSEA. CDR3 bases: TGCAGCGTGACGATTTCGCTAGCTCGGACTGAAGCTTTCTTT. Its protein is CSVTISLARTEAFF.

V and J are TRBV5-1 and TRBJ2-7, with 7 bases lining up with TRBD1. Germline V CDR1 and CDR2: SGHRS, YFSETQ. The J segment lost 3 bases and the V segment lost 2 bases, leaving 11 bases of the junction unmatched. The CDR3 contains 16 residues. The CDR3 reads CASSFQGGQSFYEQYF. In DNA form, the CDR3 reads TGCGCCAGCAGCTTTCAAGGGGGACAGAGTTTCTACGAGCAGTACTTC.

This chain connects TRBV6-9 to TRBJ1-3; 9 positions agree with TRBD1. V dropped 2 bases and J dropped 3; count of bases not matched to a gene: 8. Germline V gene lookup returns CDR1 MNHGY and CDR2 SVAAGI. This CDR3 is 17 amino acids long. CDR3 protein: CASSYKTGGPRGNTIYF. The DNA of the CDR3 is TGTGCCAGCAGTTATAAGACAGGGGGGCCTCGTGGAAACACCATATATTTT.

The table lists this clone with a count of one. V usage is TRBV19 and J usage is TRBJ1-2; possibly TRBD1 for D (6 bases). Trimming pared 4 bases from V and 7 bases from J, leaving 16 bases between. This CDR3 spans 14 amino acids. In germline, CDR1 is LNHDA, CDR2 SQIVND (reference sequence). CDR3 DNA sequence: TGTGCCAGTAGTACCACTCCGGACAGTCGTGGCTACACCTTC. This codes for CASSTTPDSRGYTF. Full variable domain (outside the CDR3, taken from reference TRBV19 and TRBJ1-2): DGGITQSPKYLFRKEGQNVTLSCEQNLNHDAMYWYRQDPGQGLRLIYYSQIVNDFQKGDIAEGYSVSREKKESFPLTVTSAQKNPTAFYLCASSTTPDSRGYTFGSGTRLTVV.

The chain has TRBV5-1 and TRBJ1-2, with 9 bases identical to TRBD1. This CDR3 has 13 amino acids. Germline loops: CDR1 SGHRS, CDR2 YFSETQ. The V segment lost 4 bases and the J segment 8 bases; nucleotides outside the gene matches: 6. As DNA, the CDR3 is TGCGCCAGCAGCCGGGACAGGGCCAGCGGCTACACCTTC. It specifies CASSRDRASGYTF.